This T cell receptor beta chain was found in a study of blood T cell repertoires in COVID-19. The length of the CDR3 is 15 residues. V was pared by 8 bases and J by 1 base, with 7 bases of the junction left unmatched. Germline-derived CDR1 and CDR2 are SEHNR and FQNEAQ (reference sequence). Produced via immunoSEQ multiplex PCR; TCRdb's table is partial and in-frame only. The data show roughly 300,000 clones, 88% seen once. The chain joins TRBV7-9 to TRBJ2-1; 8 bases line up with TRBD2. Sample: peripheral blood. This TCR was recovered from a man between 18 and 29 years old with active or convalescent COVID-19. The CDR3 coding sequence is TGTGCCAGCGTGGTCAGCGGGGGTTCCTACAATGAGCAGTTCTTC. Translation: CASVVSGGSYNEQFF.